A single sample is the source of the 29 T cell receptor beta chains below, sequenced in a study of spatial heterogeneity in lung cancer. Study observations and caveats: Tumors with more nonsynonymous mutations had more expanded intratumoral alpha and beta TCRs.

A single record per CDR3 protein comes from TCRdb applying MiXCR to the 5' RACE reads. The sample holds approximately 17,000 distinct CDR3 sequences; 7.5% are singletons and the top ten take approximately 25%. Their specific antigens are unknown. Time point described: sample taken at primary tumor resection. The sample was lung tumor tissue, taken at surgery. These receptors came from a male donor with early-stage non-small cell lung cancer.

V gene TRBV6-5 combines with J gene TRBJ2-5, with 8 bases lining up with TRBD1. The germline CDR1 and CDR2 sequences are MNHEY and SVGAGI. V dropped 5 bases and J dropped 5; count of bases not matched to a gene: 10. This CDR3 comprises 15 residues. CDR3 bases: TGTGCCAGCAGTCGGTCGTCAGGGGGCCAGGAGACCCAGTACTTC. Translating gives CASSRSSGGQETQYF.

This clonotype was seen only a few times. This sequence joins TRBV20-1 and TRBJ2-5; 9 positions agree with TRBD1. There are 15 residues in the CDR3. The V gene's germline CDR1 is DFQATT and CDR2 SNEGSKA (reference sequence). J lost 4 bases, V lost 0 bases, and 6 bases had no gene match. The chain's CDR3 is CSARDVRQGGETQYF. In DNA, the CDR3 is TGCAGTGCTAGAGATGTCCGACAGGGGGGAGAGACCCAGTACTTC.

This clonotype has a count of ten or more. J is TRBJ2-2 and V is TRBV28, with a tentative D call TRBD2 (7 bases). Germline CDR1 MDHEN, CDR2 SYDVKM. The length of the CDR3 is 12 residues. In DNA form, the CDR3 reads TGTGCGGGGGGGCCGAACACCGGGGAGCTGTTTTTT. This translates into CAGGPNTGELFF.

The table lists this clonotype with many counts. The chain carries TRBV6-5 and TRBJ2-5; 7 bases align to TRBD1. V shed 5 bases and J 5 bases; nucleotides not matched to a gene: 11. The CDR3 loop spans 15 amino acids. The V gene's germline CDR1 is MNHEY and CDR2 SVGAGI. CDR3 sequence (DNA): TGTGCCAGCAGTCTTGGACAGGTCCTAGGGGAGACCCAGTACTTC. Protein: CASSLGQVLGETQYF.

This clonotype came up many times. The CDR3 loop reads CASSQGQHYTGELFF. In DNA form, the CDR3 reads TGCGCCAGCAGTCAGGGACAGCACTACACCGGGGAGCTGTTTTTT. This chain links TRBV23-1 with TRBJ2-2, with 7 positions matching TRBD1. TRBV23-1 is recorded as an ORF, its role being uncertain. This CDR3 comprises 15 residues. Trimming took 3 bases from V and 3 from J; bases not matched to a gene: 4.

The gene calls are TRBV28 and TRBJ2-7, with D possibly matching TRBD2 (6 bases). This CDR3 region has 15 residues. Germline CDR1 reads MDHEN; CDR2 reads SYDVKM. The V end lost 1 base, the J end lost 3 bases, and 13 bases lay between the germline ends. The CDR3 loop is CASSLLEGGYYEQYF. CDR3 sequence (DNA): TGTGCCAGCAGTTTATTGGAGGGCGGTTACTACGAGCAGTACTTC.

This clonotype qualifies as medium-sized. V and J are TRBV3-1 and TRBJ1-1; TRBD1 aligns across 7 bases. CDR3 size: 14 residues. CDR1 is LGHDT, CDR2 YNNKEL, per germline (reference sequence). V shed 5 bases and J 4 bases; nucleotides not matched to a gene: 7. The CDR3: CASSLQGSTTEAFF. CDR3 nucleotide sequence: TGTGCCAGCAGCTTACAGGGGTCTACCACTGAAGCTTTCTTT.

This clonotype has ten or more counts. V and J are TRBV28 and TRBJ1-2; no firm D call. V lost 3 bases and J 8 bases, leaving 13 bases between the germline ends. The CDR3 is made up of 13 amino acids. CDR1 and CDR2 from the germline V gene are MDHEN and SYDVKM. CDR3: CASSLGPAGGYTF. CDR3 sequence (DNA): TGTGCCAGCAGTTTGGGTCCCGCAGGAGGCTACACCTTC.

This clonotype was recorded many times. The chain recombines TRBV10-1 with TRBJ2-3; D perhaps matches TRBD2 (5 bases). V was cut by 2 bases and J by 5 bases, with 8 bases left in between. Germline CDR1 reads WNHNN; CDR2 reads SYGVQD (reference sequence). The CDR3 spans 13 residues. CDR3 DNA sequence: TGCGCCAGCAGTGAGAGAGGGAAAGATACGCAGTATTTT. Translation: CASSERGKDTQYF.

This clonotype was detected ten times or more. This chain connects TRBV27 to TRBJ2-1, with 8 bases fitting TRBD1. After removal of 3 bases from V and 11 bases from J, the junction contained 6 bases not matched to a gene. CDR3 size: 13 residues. From germline, CDR1 is MNHEY and CDR2 SMNVEV (reference sequence). The CDR3 nucleotides are TGTGCCAGCAGTTTCCAGGGACAGGCCAAGCAGTTCTTC. It codes for CASSFQGQAKQFF.

In this sample, this clonotype turned up many times. The chain joins TRBV4-1 to TRBJ2-3; 8 bases align to TRBD2. Germline CDR1 and CDR2: MGHRA and YSYEKL. With 4 bases clipped from V and 4 bases from J, the junction kept 7 bases outside the gene matches. The CDR3 consists of 15 residues. The CDR3 DNA reads as TGCGCCAGCAGCCCGGGACTAGATGACGCAGATACGCAGTATTTT. Encoded protein: CASSPGLDDADTQYF.

The sample holds many counts of this clonotype. The V gene is TRBV7-8, the J gene TRBJ1-2, with D maybe TRBD1 (6 bases). CDR3 length: 13 residues. Germline V lookup: CDR1 SGHVS, CDR2 FQNEAQ. V shed 3 bases and J shed 11 bases, with 16 bases lying between them. For the CDR3, the DNA is TGTGCCAGCAGCTTCCAGGGGTCACAAGGATACACCTTC. Translated: CASSFQGSQGYTF. Full variable domain (outside the CDR3, taken from reference TRBV7-8 and TRBJ1-2): GAGVSQSPRYKVAKRGQDVALRCDPISGHVSLFWYQQALGQGPEFLTYFQNEAQLDKSGLPSDRFFAERPEGSVSTLKIQRTQQEDSAVYLCASSFQGSQGYTFGSGTRLTVV.

The sample holds many counts of this clonotype. The genes are TRBV20-1 and TRBJ2-5, with 7 positions matching TRBD2. With 6 bases clipped from V and 1 base from J, the junction kept 8 bases outside the gene matches. From germline, CDR1 is DFQATT and CDR2 SNEGSKA (reference sequence). This CDR3 contains 14 residues. The CDR3 sequence: CSAPGGGLQETQYF. The CDR3 nucleotides are TGCAGTGCCCCTGGCGGGGGACTCCAAGAGACCCAGTACTTC.

This clonotype was seen at least ten times. J is TRBJ1-6 and V is TRBV4-2; 10 bases align to TRBD1. This CDR3 contains 15 residues. Germline V gene sequence: CDR1 LGHNA, CDR2 YNFKEQ. The ends lost 1 base at V and 8 bases at J; junction bases unmatched: 2. For the CDR3, the DNA is TGTGCCAGCAGCCAAGGGGGACAGGGGTATTCACCCCTCCACTTT. It encodes CASSQGGQGYSPLHF.

The table lists this clonotype with many counts. V and J are TRBV11-1 and TRBJ2-5, with D unclear. CDR3 size: 18 residues. Deletions cut 1 base from V and 0 bases from J, with 18 bases between. Germline CDR1 SGHAT, CDR2 FQDESV (reference sequence). CDR3 sequence reads: CASSLEPVLTSDQETQYF. For the CDR3, the DNA is TGTGCCAGCAGCTTAGAGCCGGTTCTAACTTCCGACCAAGAGACCCAGTACTTC.

This clonotype was counted ten times or more. The chain joins TRBV10-2 to TRBJ2-5, with D possibly TRBD1 on 5 matching bases. Germline CDR1 WSHSY, CDR2 SAAADI. The germline V and J ends were trimmed by 8 bases and 4 bases, with 8 bases remaining between them. The CDR3 is 11 amino acids. The CDR3 region is CASGRGETQYF. The CDR3 DNA reads TGCGCCAGCGGTAGGGGAGAGACCCAGTACTTC.

This clonotype rates as medium-sized. This sequence joins TRBV11-2 and TRBJ1-2; the D gene is possibly TRBD1 (6 bases). The CDR3 contains 13 residues. Germline lookup yields CDR1 SGHAT and CDR2 FQNNGV. Trimming took 3 bases from V and 4 from J, leaving 9 bases between them. The chain's CDR3 is CASSLEGGYGYTF. CDR3 nucleotide sequence: TGTGCCAGCAGCTTGGAGGGGGGCTATGGCTACACCTTC.

This clonotype was counted a few times. A much bigger clone sits one base away, suggesting this may be a read error. The chain recombines TRBV6-2 or TRBV6-3 with TRBJ1-5; D remains unclear. This CDR3 has 12 amino acids. Germline values: CDR1 MNHEY, CDR2 SVGEGT. CDR3 sequence: CASSSGLQPQNF. The CDR3 DNA reads TGTGCCAGCTCCTCGGGCCTACAGCCCCAGAATTTT.

This clonotype was counted ten times or more. The V call is TRBV10-3, the J call TRBJ2-2, with D tentatively TRBD2 (6 bases). Per germline, CDR1 ENHRY and CDR2 SYGVKD. V lost 7 bases and J 3 bases, leaving 12 bases between the germline ends. The CDR3 totals 14 residues. CDR3 protein: CAITQRRDTGELFF. DNA for the CDR3: TGTGCCATCACCCAACGGAGGGACACCGGGGAGCTGTTTTTT.

This clonotype has more than one count but fewer than ten. The V call is TRBV20-1, the J call TRBJ2-3; D is unclear. The CDR3 has 10 residues. Germline CDR1 and CDR2: DFQATT and SNEGSKA (reference sequence). The DNA for the CDR3 is TGCAGCTCCGTTACAGATACGCAGTATTTT. Translated, it gives CSSVTDTQYF.

In this sample, this clonotype turned up a few times. The CDR3 region is CASSDSGGITDTQYF. As DNA, the CDR3 is TGTGCCAGTAGCGATAGCGGGGGAATCACAGATACGCAGTATTTT. The chain uses TRBV19 and TRBJ2-3, with 9 bases matching TRBD2. Trimming cost V 6 bases and J 2 bases; bases outside gene matches: 6. Germline assignment: CDR1 LNHDA and CDR2 SQIVND (reference sequence). The CDR3 has 15 residues.

This clonotype was recorded at least ten times. This chain connects TRBV29-1 to TRBJ2-3; D not certain. CDR1 SQVTM and CDR2 ANQGSEA come from the germline V gene. V was trimmed by 5 bases and J by 6 bases, leaving 6 bases between them. This CDR3 contains 10 residues. As DNA, the CDR3 is TGCAGCGTTAGAGATGATACGCAGTATTTT. Amino acid sequence: CSVRDDTQYF.

This clonotype was found a few times. This sequence joins TRBV9 and TRBJ1-3; D may be TRBD1 (5 bases). Germline values: CDR1 SGDLS, CDR2 YYNGEE. Trimming took 0 bases from V and 0 from J, leaving 10 bases between them. CDR3 length: 16 amino acids. CDR3 in DNA: TGTGCCAGCAGCGTAGAATGGGGCTTCTCTGGAAACACCATATATTTT. Translated, it gives CASSVEWGFSGNTIYF.

At least ten counts were recorded for this clonotype. This chain uses TRBV9 with TRBJ2-3, with 8 bases matching TRBD1. This CDR3 has 17 residues. Trimming took 4 bases from V and 0 from J; bases not matched to a gene: 10. Germline CDR1 SGDLS, CDR2 YYNGEE. In nucleotides, the CDR3 is TGTGCCAGCAGCCCCCGGACAGGGTTTGGGAGCACAGATACGCAGTATTTT. This translates into CASSPRTGFGSTDTQYF.

This clonotype was counted only a few times. The rearrangement uses TRBV7-2 and TRBJ1-1; D uncertain. This CDR3 comprises 13 residues. Germline CDR1 reads SGHTA; CDR2 reads FQGNSA. The V end was cut by 6 bases, the J end by 1 base, with 9 bases between. The CDR3 DNA reads as TGTGCCAGCAGGCCTTGGGAGAACACTGAAGCTTTCTTT. Translated, it gives CASRPWENTEAFF. Variable domain in full (rest from reference TRBV7-2 and TRBJ1-1): GAGVSQSPSNKVTEKGKDVELRCDPISGHTALYWYRQSLGQGLEFLIYFQGNSAPDKSGLPSDRFSAERTGGSVSTLTIQRTQQEDSAVYLCASRPWENTEAFFGQGTRLTVV.

By its share, this clonotype is medium-sized. This sequence joins TRBV19 and TRBJ1-5; D is undetermined. This CDR3 is 15 amino acids long. CDR1 and CDR2 from the germline V gene are LNHDA and SQIVND (reference sequence). V gave up 5 bases and J gave up 10 bases, with 21 bases separating them. CDR3 in DNA: TGTGCCAGTAGTGTTATCGATCTGTTAATCAACCCCCAGCATTTT. This sequence encodes CASSVIDLLINPQHF.

This clonotype was seen repeatedly, ten times or more. The chain recombines TRBV19 with TRBJ1-4, with no clear D. The V end lost 6 bases, the J end lost 5 bases, and 16 bases lay between the germline ends. This CDR3 contains 15 residues. CDR1 is LNHDA and CDR2 is SQIVND in the germline V gene (reference sequence). The CDR3 spells CASRCPRVGNEKLFF. Written as DNA, the CDR3 is TGTGCCAGTAGATGCCCGCGTGTAGGGAATGAAAAACTGTTTTTT.

This clonotype has a count of ten or more. V usage is TRBV7-2 and J usage is TRBJ1-2; tentatively, D is TRBD1 (5 bases). The CDR3 totals 15 residues. Trimming removed 5 bases at V and 4 bases at J, with 17 bases between. Germline CDR1 reads SGHTA; CDR2 reads FQGNSA. CDR3 in amino acids: CASSLNSGLGYGYTF. Here the CDR3 DNA reads TGTGCCAGCAGCCTTAACTCAGGGCTGGGCTATGGCTACACCTTC.

This clonotype is medium-sized (0.01 to 0.1%). The genes are TRBV3-1 and TRBJ2-2; TRBD2 agrees at 8 bases. The CDR3 consists of 16 residues. V dropped 0 bases and J dropped 4; count of bases not matched to a gene: 4. Germline lookup yields CDR1 LGHDT and CDR2 YNNKEL (reference sequence). The CDR3 loop is CASSQDGGGSTGELFF. CDR3 sequence (DNA): TGTGCCAGCAGCCAAGATGGCGGGGGGAGCACCGGGGAGCTGTTTTTT.